This TCR beta chain was captured in a study of T cell repertoires in cytomegalovirus infection. Overall study: It was the public TCR beta signatures that indicated both CMV infection and matching HLA type. Findings of the study overall: Carriers of CMV and the relevant HLA type were discriminated by public TCR beta frequency. Dominating the ex vivo response were TCR beta clonotypes that were CMV-specific and HLA-C-restricted.

CDR1 is LNHDA and CDR2 is SQIVND in the germline V gene (reference sequence). V shed 5 bases and J shed 1 base, with 15 bases lying between them. The CDR3 has 16 residues. TCRdb analysed the reads with MiXCR anew, one entry per CDR3 protein. The sample records about 530,000 distinct CDR3 sequences, more than 20% being singletons. As to this clonotype: The antigen remains undetermined.

The chain has TRBV19 and TRBJ1-5, with D hard to call. The receptor comes from a human donor in good health (CMV status not recorded). Some clones in this sample may be carry-over from other donors' samples. The sample was PBMCs. The CDR3 loop is CASSPTTLGSNQPQHF. CDR3 nucleotide sequence: TGTGCCAGTAGTCCGACTACTCTCGGAAGCAATCAGCCCCAGCATTTT.